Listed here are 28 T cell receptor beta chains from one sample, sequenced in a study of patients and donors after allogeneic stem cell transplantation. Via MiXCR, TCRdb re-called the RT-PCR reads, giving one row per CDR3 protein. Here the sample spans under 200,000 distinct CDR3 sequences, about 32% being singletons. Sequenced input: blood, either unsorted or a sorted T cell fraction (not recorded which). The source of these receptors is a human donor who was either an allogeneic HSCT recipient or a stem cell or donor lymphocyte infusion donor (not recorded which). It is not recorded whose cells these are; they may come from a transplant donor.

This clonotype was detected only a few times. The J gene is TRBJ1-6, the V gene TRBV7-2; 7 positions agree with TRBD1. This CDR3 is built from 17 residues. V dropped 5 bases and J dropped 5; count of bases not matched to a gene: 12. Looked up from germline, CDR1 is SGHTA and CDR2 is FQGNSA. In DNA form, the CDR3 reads TGTGCCAGCAGCCTCTCGCTGACAGGGCTCGATAATTCACCCCTCCACTTT. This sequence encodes CASSLSLTGLDNSPLHF.

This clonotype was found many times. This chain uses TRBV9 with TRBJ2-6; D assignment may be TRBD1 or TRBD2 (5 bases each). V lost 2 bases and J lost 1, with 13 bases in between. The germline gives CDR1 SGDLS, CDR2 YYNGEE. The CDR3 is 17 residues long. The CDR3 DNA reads TGTGCCAGCAGCGTCGGGACCTTCGCTTCTGGGGCCAACGTCCTGACTTTC. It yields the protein CASSVGTFASGANVLTF.

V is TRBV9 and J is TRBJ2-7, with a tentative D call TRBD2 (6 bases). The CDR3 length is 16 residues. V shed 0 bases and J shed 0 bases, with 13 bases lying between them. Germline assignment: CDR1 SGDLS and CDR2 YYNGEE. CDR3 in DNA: TGTGCCAGCAGCGTAGATCCAGGCGGGGACTCCTACGAGCAGTACTTC. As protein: CASSVDPGGDSYEQYF.

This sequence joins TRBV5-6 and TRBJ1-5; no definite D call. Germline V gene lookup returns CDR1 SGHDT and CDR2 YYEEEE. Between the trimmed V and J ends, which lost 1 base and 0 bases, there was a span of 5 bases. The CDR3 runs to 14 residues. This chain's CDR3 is CASSLSYSNQPQHF. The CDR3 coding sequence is TGTGCCAGCAGCTTGTCTTATAGCAATCAGCCCCAGCATTTT.

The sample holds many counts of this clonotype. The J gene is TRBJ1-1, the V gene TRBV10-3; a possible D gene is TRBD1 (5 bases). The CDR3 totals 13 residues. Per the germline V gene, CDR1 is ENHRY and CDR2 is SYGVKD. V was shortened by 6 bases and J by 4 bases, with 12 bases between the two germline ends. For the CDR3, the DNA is TGTGCCATCAGGCCTGGGGGGGGCACTGAAGCTTTCTTT. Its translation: CAIRPGGGTEAFF.

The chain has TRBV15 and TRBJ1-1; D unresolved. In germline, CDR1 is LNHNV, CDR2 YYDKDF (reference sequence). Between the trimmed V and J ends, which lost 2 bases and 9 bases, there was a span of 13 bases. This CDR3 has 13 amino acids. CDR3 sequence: CATSRQLEDQAFF. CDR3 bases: TGTGCCACCAGCAGACAACTCGAGGATCAAGCTTTCTTT. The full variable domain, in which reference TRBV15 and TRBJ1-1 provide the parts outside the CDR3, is DAMVIQNPRYQVTQFGKPVTLSCSQTLNHNVMYWYQQKSSQAPKLLFHYYDKDFNNEADTPDNFQSRRPNTSFCFLDIRSPGLGDTAMYLCATSRQLEDQAFFGQGTRLTVV.

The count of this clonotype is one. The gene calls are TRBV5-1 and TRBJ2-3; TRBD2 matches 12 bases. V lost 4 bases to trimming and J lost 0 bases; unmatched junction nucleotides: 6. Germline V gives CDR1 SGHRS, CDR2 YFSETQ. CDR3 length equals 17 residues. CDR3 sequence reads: CASSQGLAGTSTDTQYF. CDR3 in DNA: TGCGCCAGCAGCCAAGGACTAGCGGGGACTAGCACAGATACGCAGTATTTT.

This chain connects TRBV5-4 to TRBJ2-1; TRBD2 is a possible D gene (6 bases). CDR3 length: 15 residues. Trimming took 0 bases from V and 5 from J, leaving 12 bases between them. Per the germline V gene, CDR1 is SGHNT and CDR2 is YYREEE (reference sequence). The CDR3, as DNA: TGTGCCAGCAGCTTGGCTGGCGGGGCTAACAATGAGCAGTTCTTC. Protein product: CASSLAGGANNEQFF.

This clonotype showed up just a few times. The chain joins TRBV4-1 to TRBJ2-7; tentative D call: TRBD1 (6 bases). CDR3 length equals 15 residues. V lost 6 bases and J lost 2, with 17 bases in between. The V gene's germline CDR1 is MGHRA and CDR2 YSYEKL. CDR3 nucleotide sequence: TGCGCCAGCAGAAGATCGACAGGAGGAACCTACGAGCAGTACTTC. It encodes CASRRSTGGTYEQYF.

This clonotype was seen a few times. CDR3: CASSLRTGNSPLHF. Written as DNA, the CDR3 is TGCGCCAGCAGCTTGCGGACAGGGAATTCACCCCTCCACTTT. The rearrangement links TRBV5-1 to TRBJ1-6, with 8 bases fitting TRBD1. Germline V CDR1 and CDR2: SGHRS, YFSETQ. V lost 1 base and J lost 7; bases outside the gene matches: 1. The CDR3 is 14 amino acids.

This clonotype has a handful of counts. The CDR3, as DNA: TGCAGCGCCACTGAGGTCTCATCCTACGAGCAGTACTTC. It specifies CSATEVSSYEQYF. V usage is TRBV29-1 and J usage is TRBJ2-7; no clear D gene. The CDR3 runs to 13 residues. Germline CDR1 reads SQVTM; CDR2 reads ANQGSEA. The V gene lost 7 bases and the J gene lost 1 base, with 14 bases spanning the gap.

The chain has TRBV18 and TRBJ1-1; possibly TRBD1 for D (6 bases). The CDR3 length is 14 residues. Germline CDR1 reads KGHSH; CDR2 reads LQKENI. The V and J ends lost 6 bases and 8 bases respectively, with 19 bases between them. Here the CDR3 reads CASSHREVPYEAFF. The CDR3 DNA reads TGTGCCAGCTCCCACAGGGAGGTCCCCTACGAAGCTTTCTTT.

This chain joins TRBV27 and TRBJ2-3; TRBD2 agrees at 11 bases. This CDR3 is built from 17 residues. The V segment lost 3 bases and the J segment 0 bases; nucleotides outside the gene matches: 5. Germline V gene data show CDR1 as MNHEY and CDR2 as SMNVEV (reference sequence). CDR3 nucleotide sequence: TGTGCCAGCAGTTTCGGACTAGCGGGTAATAGCACAGATACGCAGTATTTT. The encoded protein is CASSFGLAGNSTDTQYF.

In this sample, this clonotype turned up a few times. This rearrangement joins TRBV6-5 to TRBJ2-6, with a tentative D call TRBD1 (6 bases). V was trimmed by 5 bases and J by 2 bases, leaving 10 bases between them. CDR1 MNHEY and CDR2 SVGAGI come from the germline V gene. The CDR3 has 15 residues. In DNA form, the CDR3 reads TGTGCCAGCAGTGAACAGGGTGCTGGGGCCAACGTCCTGACTTTC. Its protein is CASSEQGAGANVLTF.

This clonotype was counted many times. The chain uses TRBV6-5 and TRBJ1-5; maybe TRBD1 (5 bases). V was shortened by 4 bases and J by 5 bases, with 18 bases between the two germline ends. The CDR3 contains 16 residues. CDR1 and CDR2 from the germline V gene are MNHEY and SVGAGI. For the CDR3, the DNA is TGTGCCAGCAGTTCCCCCTTCTTGGGGGGAGATCAGCCCCAGCATTTT. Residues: CASSSPFLGGDQPQHF.

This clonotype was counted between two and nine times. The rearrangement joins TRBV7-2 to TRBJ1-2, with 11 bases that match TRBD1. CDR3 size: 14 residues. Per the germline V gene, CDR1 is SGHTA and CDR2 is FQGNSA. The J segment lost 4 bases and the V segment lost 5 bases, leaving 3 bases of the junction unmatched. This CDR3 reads CASSPGQGAYGYTF. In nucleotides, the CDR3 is TGTGCCAGCAGCCCCGGACAGGGGGCCTATGGCTACACCTTC.

The CDR3 loop reads CASSEVLGLEQFF. The DNA of the CDR3 is TGTGCCAGCAGTGAGGTCCTGGGACTAGAGCAGTTCTTC. The chain carries TRBV6-4 and TRBJ2-1; TRBD2 aligns across 7 bases. The trim removed 3 bases at V and 10 bases at J, leaving 6 bases unmatched. Germline CDR1 MRHNA, CDR2 SNTAGT. This CDR3 region has 13 residues.

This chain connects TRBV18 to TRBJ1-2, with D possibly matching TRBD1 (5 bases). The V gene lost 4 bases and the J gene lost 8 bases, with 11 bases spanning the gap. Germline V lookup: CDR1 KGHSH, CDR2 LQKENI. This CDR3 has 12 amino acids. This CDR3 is CASSLRDGGYTF. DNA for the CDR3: TGTGCCAGCTCACTACGGGACGGAGGCTACACCTTC.

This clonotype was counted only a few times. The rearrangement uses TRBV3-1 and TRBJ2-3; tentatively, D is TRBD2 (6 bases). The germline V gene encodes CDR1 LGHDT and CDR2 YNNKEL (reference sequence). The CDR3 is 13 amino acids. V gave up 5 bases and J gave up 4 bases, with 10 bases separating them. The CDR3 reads CASSTTGADTQYF. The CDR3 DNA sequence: TGTGCCAGCAGCACAACGGGGGCAGATACGCAGTATTTT.

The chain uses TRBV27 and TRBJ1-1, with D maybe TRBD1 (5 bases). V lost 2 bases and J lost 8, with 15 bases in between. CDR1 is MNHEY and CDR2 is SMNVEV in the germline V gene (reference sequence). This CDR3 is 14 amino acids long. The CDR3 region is CASSLESPGTEAFF. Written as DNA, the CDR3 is TGTGCCAGCAGTTTAGAGTCGCCCGGGACGGAAGCTTTCTTT.

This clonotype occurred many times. CDR3 residues: CASSIRLAGRGEQFF. In DNA form, the CDR3 reads TGCGCCAGCAGCATCCGACTAGCGGGCCGGGGTGAGCAGTTCTTC. The rearrangement joins TRBV5-1 to TRBJ2-1; 10 bases are a match to TRBD2. Germline V gene data show CDR1 as SGHRS and CDR2 as YFSETQ. The length of the CDR3 is 15 residues. The V and J ends lost 4 bases and 9 bases, in that order; junction bases with no gene match: 10.

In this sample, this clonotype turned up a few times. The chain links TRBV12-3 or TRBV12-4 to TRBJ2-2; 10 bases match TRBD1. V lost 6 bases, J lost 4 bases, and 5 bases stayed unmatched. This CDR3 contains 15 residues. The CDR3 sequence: CASSPRQGATGELFF. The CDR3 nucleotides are TGTGCCAGCAGCCCACGACAGGGGGCCACCGGGGAGCTGTTTTTT.

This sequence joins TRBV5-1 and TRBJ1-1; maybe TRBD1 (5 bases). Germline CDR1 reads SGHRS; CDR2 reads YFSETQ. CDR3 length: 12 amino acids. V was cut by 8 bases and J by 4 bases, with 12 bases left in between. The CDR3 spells CASFSRGTEAFF. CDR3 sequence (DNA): TGCGCCAGTTTTAGTAGGGGCACTGAAGCTTTCTTT.

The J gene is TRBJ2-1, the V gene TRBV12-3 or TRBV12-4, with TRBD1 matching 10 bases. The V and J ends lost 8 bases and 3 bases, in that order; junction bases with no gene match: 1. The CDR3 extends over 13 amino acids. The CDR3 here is CASRDRGYNEQFF. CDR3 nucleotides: TGTGCCAGCCGGGACAGGGGCTACAATGAGCAGTTCTTC.

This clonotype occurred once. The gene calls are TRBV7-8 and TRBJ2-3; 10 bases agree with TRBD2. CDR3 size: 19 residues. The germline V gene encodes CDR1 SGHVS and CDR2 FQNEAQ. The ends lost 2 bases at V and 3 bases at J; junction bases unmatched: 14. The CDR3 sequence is CASSLSPSLAGVETDTQYF. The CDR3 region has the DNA TGTGCCAGCAGCTTATCCCCTTCCCTAGCGGGAGTGGAGACAGATACGCAGTATTTT.

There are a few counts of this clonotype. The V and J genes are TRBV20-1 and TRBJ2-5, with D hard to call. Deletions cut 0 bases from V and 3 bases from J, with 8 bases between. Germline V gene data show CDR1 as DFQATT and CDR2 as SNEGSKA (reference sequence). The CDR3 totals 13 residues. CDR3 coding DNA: TGCAGTGCTAGAGACCCTGCAAAAGAGACCCAGTACTTC. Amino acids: CSARDPAKETQYF.

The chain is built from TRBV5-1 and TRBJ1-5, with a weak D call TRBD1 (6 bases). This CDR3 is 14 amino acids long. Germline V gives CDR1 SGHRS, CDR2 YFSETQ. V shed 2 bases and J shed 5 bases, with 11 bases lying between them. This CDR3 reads CASSFSGDDQPQHF. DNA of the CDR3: TGCGCCAGCAGCTTCTCAGGGGACGATCAGCCCCAGCATTTT.

Here the CDR3 reads CASSEGQGFYEQYF. The CDR3 nucleotides are TGTGCCAGCAGTGAAGGACAGGGCTTCTACGAGCAGTACTTC. The gene calls are TRBV6-1 and TRBJ2-7; 7 bases align to TRBD1. Germline-derived CDR1 and CDR2 are MNHNS and SASEGT. This CDR3 contains 14 residues. After removal of 1 base from V and 3 bases from J, the junction contained 3 bases not matched to a gene.